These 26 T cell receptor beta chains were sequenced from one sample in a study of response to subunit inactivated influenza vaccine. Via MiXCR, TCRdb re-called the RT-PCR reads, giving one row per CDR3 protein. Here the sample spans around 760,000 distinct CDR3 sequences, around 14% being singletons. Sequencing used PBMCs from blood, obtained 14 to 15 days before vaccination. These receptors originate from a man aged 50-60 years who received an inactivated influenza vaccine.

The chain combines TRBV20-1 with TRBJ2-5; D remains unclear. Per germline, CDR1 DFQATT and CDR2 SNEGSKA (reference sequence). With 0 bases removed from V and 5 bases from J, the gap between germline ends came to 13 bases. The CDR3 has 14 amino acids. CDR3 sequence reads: CSAREWTQRETQYF. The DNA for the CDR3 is TGCAGTGCTAGAGAGTGGACCCAACGGGAGACCCAGTACTTC.

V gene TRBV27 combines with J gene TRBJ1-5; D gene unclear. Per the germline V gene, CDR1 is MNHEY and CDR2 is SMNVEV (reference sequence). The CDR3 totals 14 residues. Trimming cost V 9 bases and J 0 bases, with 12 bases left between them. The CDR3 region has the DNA TGTGCCAGACCCGGTTGGGATAGCAATCAGCCCCAGCATTTT. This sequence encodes CARPGWDSNQPQHF.

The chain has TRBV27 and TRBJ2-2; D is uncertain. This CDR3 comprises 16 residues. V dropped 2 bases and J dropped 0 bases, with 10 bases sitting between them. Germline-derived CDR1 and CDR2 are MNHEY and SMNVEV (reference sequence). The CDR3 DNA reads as TGTGCCAGCAGTTTACGGTTATTTTCGAACACCGGGGAGCTGTTTTTT. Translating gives CASSLRLFSNTGELFF.

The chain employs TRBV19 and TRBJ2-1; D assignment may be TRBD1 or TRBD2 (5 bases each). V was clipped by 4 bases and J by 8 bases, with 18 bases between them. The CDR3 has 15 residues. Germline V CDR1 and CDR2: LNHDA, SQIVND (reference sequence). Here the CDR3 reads CASSKGTAEVDEQFF. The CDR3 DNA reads TGTGCCAGTAGTAAAGGGACGGCCGAGGTCGATGAGCAGTTCTTC. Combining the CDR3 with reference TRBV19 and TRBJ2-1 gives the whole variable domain DGGITQSPKYLFRKEGQNVTLSCEQNLNHDAMYWYRQDPGQGLRLIYYSQIVNDFQKGDIAEGYSVSREKKESFPLTVTSAQKNPTAFYLCASSKGTAEVDEQFFGPGTRLTVL.

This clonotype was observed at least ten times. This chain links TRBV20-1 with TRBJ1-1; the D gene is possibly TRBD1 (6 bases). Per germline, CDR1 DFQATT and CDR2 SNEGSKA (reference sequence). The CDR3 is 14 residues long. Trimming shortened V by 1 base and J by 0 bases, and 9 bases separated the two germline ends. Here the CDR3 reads CSARGGGVNTEAFF. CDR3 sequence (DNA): TGCAGTGCTAGAGGAGGGGGGGTGAACACTGAAGCTTTCTTT.

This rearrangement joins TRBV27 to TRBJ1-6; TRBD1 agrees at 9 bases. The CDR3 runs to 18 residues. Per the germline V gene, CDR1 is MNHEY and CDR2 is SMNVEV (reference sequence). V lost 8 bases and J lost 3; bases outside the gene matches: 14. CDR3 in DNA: TGTGCCAGCCGACCCCCTTCCGGGACAGGGATCTATAATTCACCCCTCCACTTT. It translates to CASRPPSGTGIYNSPLHF.

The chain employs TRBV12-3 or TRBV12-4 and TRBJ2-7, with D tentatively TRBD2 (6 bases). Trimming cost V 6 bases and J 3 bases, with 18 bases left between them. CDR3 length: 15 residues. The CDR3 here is CASSFGGDRFYEQYF. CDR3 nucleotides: TGTGCCAGCAGCTTTGGAGGGGATAGGTTCTACGAGCAGTACTTC.

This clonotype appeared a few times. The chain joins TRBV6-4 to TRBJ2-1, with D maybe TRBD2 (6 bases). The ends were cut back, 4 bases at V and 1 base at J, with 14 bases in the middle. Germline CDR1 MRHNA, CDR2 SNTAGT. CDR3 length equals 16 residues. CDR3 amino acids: CASSVNGGGSYNEQFF. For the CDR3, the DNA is TGTGCCAGCAGTGTTAACGGGGGTGGTTCCTACAATGAGCAGTTCTTC.

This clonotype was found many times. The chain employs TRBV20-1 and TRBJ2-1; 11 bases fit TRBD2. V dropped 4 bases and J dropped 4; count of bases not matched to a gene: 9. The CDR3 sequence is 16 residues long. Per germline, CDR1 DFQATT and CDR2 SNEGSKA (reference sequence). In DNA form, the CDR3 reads TGCAGTGCTAACCCCACTAGCGGGAGCCGATACAATGAGCAGTTCTTC. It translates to CSANPTSGSRYNEQFF.

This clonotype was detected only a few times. The chain's CDR3 is CASSQQGGSEAFF. The CDR3 coding sequence is TGCGCCAGCAGCCAGCAGGGAGGGTCTGAAGCTTTCTTT. The chain combines TRBV4-1 with TRBJ1-1; TRBD1 is a possible D gene (5 bases). The V end lost 3 bases, the J end lost 6 bases, and 11 bases lay between the germline ends. Germline values: CDR1 MGHRA, CDR2 YSYEKL. This CDR3 region has 13 residues.

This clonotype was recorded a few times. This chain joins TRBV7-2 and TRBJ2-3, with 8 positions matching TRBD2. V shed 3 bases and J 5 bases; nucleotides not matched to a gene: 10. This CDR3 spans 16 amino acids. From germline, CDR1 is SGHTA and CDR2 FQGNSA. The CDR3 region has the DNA TGTGCCAGCAGCTTGTCGGCGGGGGGAGTCTTAGATACGCAGTATTTT. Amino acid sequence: CASSLSAGGVLDTQYF. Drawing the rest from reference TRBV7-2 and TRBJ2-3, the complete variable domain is GAGVSQSPSNKVTEKGKDVELRCDPISGHTALYWYRQSLGQGLEFLIYFQGNSAPDKSGLPSDRFSAERTGGSVSTLTIQRTQQEDSAVYLCASSLSAGGVLDTQYFGPGTRLTVL.

The CDR3 is CASTDLDEQYF. In DNA form, the CDR3 reads TGTGCCAGCACCGACCTTGACGAGCAGTACTTC. The chain combines TRBV7-9 with TRBJ2-7; D remains unclear. This CDR3 comprises 11 residues. Between the trimmed V and J ends, which lost 7 bases and 5 bases, there was a span of 9 bases. The germline gives CDR1 SEHNR, CDR2 FQNEAQ (reference sequence).

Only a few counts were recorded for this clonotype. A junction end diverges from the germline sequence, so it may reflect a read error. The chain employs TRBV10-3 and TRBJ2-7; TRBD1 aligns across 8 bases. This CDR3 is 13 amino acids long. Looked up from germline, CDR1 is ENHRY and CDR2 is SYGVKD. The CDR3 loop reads CAISEMLIQGVNF. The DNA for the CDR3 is TGTGCCATCAGTGAGATGCTTATACAGGGGGTGAACTTC.

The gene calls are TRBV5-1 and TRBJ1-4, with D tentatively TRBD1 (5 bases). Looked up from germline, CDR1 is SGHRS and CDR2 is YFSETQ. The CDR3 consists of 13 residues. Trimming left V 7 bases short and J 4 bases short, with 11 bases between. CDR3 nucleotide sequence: TGCGCCAGCGGGGACGCTTTTAATGAAAAACTGTTTTTT. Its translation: CASGDAFNEKLFF.

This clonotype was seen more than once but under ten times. The CDR3 DNA is TGTGCCAGCAGCGCCAGTTCTAGCGGGAGTGAAGAGACCCAGTACTTC. This sequence encodes CASSASSSGSEETQYF. J is TRBJ2-5 and V is TRBV7-9; 10 positions match TRBD2. The CDR3 runs to 16 residues. J lost 3 bases, V lost 5 bases, and 9 bases had no gene match. The germline V gene has CDR1 SEHNR and CDR2 FQNEAQ (reference sequence).

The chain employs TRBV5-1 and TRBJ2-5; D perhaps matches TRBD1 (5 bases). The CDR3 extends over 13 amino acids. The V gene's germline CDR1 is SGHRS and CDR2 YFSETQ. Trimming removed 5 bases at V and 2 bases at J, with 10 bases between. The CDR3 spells CASRQAQQETQYF. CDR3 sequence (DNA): TGCGCCAGCAGACAGGCCCAACAAGAGACCCAGTACTTC.

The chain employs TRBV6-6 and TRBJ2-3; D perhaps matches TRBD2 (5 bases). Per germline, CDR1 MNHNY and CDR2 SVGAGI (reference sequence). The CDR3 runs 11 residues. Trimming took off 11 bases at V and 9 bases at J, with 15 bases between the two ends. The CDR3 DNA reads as TGTGCCGCTAGCAGGTTGGAGACGCAGTATTTT. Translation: CAASRLETQYF.

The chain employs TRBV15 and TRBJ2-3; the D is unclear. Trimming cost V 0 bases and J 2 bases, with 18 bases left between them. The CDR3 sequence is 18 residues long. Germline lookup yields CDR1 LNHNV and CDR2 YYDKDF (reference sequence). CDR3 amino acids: CATSRDYTGVSHTDTQYF. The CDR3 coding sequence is TGTGCCACCAGCAGAGATTATACCGGAGTTAGTCACACAGATACGCAGTATTTT.

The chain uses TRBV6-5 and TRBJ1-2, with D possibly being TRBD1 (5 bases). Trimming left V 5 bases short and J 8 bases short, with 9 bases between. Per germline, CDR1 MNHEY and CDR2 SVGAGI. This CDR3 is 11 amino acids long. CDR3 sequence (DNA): TGTGCCAGCAGTCAGGGCCGAGGCTACACCTTC. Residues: CASSQGRGYTF.

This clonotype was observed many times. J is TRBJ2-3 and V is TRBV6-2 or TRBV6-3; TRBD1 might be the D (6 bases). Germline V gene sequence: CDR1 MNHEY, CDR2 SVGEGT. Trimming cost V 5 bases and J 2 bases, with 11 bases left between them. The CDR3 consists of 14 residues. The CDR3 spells CASSGQGPTDTQYF. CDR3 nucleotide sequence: TGTGCCAGCAGTGGTCAGGGGCCCACAGATACGCAGTATTTT.

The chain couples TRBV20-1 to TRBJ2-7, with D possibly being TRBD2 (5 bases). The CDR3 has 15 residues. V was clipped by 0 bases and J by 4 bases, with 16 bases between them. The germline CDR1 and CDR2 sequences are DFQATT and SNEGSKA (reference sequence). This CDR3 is CSARDGKTGGYEQYF. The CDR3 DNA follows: TGCAGTGCTAGAGACGGGAAGACGGGCGGGTACGAGCAGTACTTC.

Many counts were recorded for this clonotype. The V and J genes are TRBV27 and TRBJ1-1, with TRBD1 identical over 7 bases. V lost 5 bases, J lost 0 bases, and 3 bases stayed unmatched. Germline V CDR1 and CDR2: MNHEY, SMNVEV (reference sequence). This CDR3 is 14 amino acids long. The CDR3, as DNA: TGTGCCAGCAGTAGACAGGGAGTGAACACTGAAGCTTTCTTT. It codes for CASSRQGVNTEAFF.

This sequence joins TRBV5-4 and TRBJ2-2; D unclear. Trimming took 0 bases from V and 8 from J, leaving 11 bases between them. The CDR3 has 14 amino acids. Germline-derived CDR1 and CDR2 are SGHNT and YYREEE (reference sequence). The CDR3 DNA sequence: TGTGCCAGCAGCTTGGCCGCTAGTTTGGGGGAGCTGTTTTTT. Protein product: CASSLAASLGELFF.

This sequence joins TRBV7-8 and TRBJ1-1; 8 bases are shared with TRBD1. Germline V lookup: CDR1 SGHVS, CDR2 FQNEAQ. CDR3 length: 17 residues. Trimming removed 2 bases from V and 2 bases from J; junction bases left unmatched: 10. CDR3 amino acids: CASSLSRGQGPNTEAFF. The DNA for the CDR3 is TGTGCCAGCAGCTTATCCCGCGGACAGGGCCCAAACACTGAAGCTTTCTTT. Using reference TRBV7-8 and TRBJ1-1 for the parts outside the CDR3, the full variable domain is GAGVSQSPRYKVAKRGQDVALRCDPISGHVSLFWYQQALGQGPEFLTYFQNEAQLDKSGLPSDRFFAERPEGSVSTLKIQRTQQEDSAVYLCASSLSRGQGPNTEAFFGQGTRLTVV.

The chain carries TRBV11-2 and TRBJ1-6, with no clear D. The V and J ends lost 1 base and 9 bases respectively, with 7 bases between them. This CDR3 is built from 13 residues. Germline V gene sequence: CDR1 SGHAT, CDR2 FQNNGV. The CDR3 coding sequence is TGTGCCAGCAGCTTAGTAGACACTTCACCCCTCCACTTT. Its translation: CASSLVDTSPLHF.

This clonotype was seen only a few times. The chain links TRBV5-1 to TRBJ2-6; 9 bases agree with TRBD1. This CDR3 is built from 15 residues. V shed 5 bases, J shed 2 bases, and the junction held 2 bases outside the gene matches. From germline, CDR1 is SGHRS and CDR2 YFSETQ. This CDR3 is CASSRTGAGANVLTF. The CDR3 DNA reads TGCGCCAGCAGTCGGACAGGGGCTGGGGCCAACGTCCTGACTTTC.